These T cell receptor beta chains were read from a single sample in a study of OX40 agonist ivuxolimab in advanced cancers. Clones were sequenced by immunoSEQ multiplex PCR, and TCRdb holds only the in-frame ones, with some missing. The table has approximately 71,000 clones, 85% to 95% seen once. The sequencing used CD4+ or CD8+ T cells sorted from blood, collected in a trial of the OX40 agonist ivuxolimab. The receptors come from an adult with an advanced solid tumor such as melanoma, head and neck, liver or kidney cancer. Each CDR3 is given with its conserved first and last residue. The order of the fields is D gene, J gene, clone size, V gene, CDR3 protein, CDR3 DNA. A D gene is named only where the DNA matches it firmly. Clone sizes are given selectively: once, few, many, or a class where the clone is expanded.

d_gene: .; j_gene: TRBJ1-1; abundance: once; v_gene: TRBV6-5; CDR3aa: CASSYSTVTEAFF; CDR3nt: TGTGCCAGCAGTTACTCGACCGTAACTGAAGCTTTCTTT
d_gene: .; j_gene: TRBJ1-1; abundance: .; v_gene: TRBV19; CDR3aa: CASIGLTNTEAFF; CDR3nt: TGTGCCAGTATCGGGTTGACGAACACTGAAGCTTTCTTT
d_gene: .; j_gene: TRBJ1-1; abundance: .; v_gene: TRBV15; CDR3aa: CATSRWTARNTEAFF; CDR3nt: TGTGCCACCAGCAGATGGACAGCACGGAACACTGAAGCTTTCTTT
d_gene: TRBD1; j_gene: TRBJ1-2; abundance: once; v_gene: TRBV5-1; CDR3aa: CASTGTGRPGYTF; CDR3nt: TGCGCCAGCACCGGGACAGGGCGTCCGGGCTACACCTTC
d_gene: .; j_gene: TRBJ2-1; abundance: .; v_gene: TRBV5-1; CDR3aa: CASSSRHNEQFF; CDR3nt: TGCGCCAGCAGCTCCCGCCACAATGAGCAGTTCTTC
d_gene: TRBD2; j_gene: TRBJ2-5; abundance: .; v_gene: TRBV4-1; CDR3aa: CASSQEGSSGGVAETQYF; CDR3nt: TGCGCCAGCAGCCAAGAAGGTTCTAGCGGGGGGGTTGCGGAGACCCAGTACTTC
d_gene: TRBD1; j_gene: TRBJ2-3; abundance: .; v_gene: TRBV9; CDR3aa: CASSTQGDRTDTQYF; CDR3nt: TGTGCCAGCAGCACACAGGGGGACCGCACAGATACGCAGTATTTT
d_gene: TRBD2; j_gene: TRBJ2-3; abundance: .; v_gene: TRBV6-5; CDR3aa: CASSYVGGTPGSQYF; CDR3nt: TGTGCCAGCAGTTACGTCGGGGGGACCCCCGGGTCGCAGTATTTT
d_gene: TRBD1; j_gene: TRBJ2-3; abundance: .; v_gene: TRBV14; CDR3aa: CASSLTSRTGGVSSTDTQYF; CDR3nt: TGTGCCAGCAGCCTTACGTCTCGGACAGGGGGGGTCTCTAGCACAGATACGCAGTATTTT
d_gene: .; j_gene: TRBJ1-1; abundance: .; v_gene: TRBV4-1; CDR3aa: CASSQDRGGNTEAFF; CDR3nt: TGCGCCAGCAGCCAAGATCGCGGGGGGAACACTGAAGCTTTCTTT
d_gene: .; j_gene: TRBJ1-1; abundance: .; v_gene: TRBV19; CDR3aa: CASSERQLNTEAFF; CDR3nt: TGTGCCAGTAGTGAGCGACAACTGAACACTGAAGCTTTCTTT
d_gene: .; j_gene: TRBJ2-1; abundance: .; v_gene: TRBV7-9; CDR3aa: CASSFSGQRPFF; CDR3nt: TGTGCCAGCAGCTTCTCAGGACAGCGTCCGTTCTTC
d_gene: .; j_gene: TRBJ1-2; abundance: once; v_gene: TRBV9; CDR3aa: CASSVGVDGQTPYGYTF; CDR3nt: TGTGCCAGCAGCGTAGGGGTTGATGGGCAAACTCCTTATGGCTACACCTTC
d_gene: TRBD1; j_gene: TRBJ2-7; abundance: .; v_gene: TRBV5-1; CDR3aa: CASSLTQGTYEQYF; CDR3nt: TGCGCCAGCAGCCTCACACAGGGGACCTACGAGCAGTACTTC
d_gene: TRBD1; j_gene: TRBJ2-7; abundance: .; v_gene: TRBV9; CDR3aa: CASSDGQGASYEQYF; CDR3nt: TGTGCCAGCAGCGACGGACAGGGGGCATCCTACGAGCAGTACTTC
d_gene: .; j_gene: TRBJ2-3; abundance: .; v_gene: TRBV9; CDR3aa: CASSVVGGPSTDTQYF; CDR3nt: TGTGCCAGCAGCGTAGTCGGGGGACCCAGCACAGATACGCAGTATTTT
d_gene: .; j_gene: TRBJ1-3; abundance: .; v_gene: TRBV27; CDR3aa: CASGQLTSGNTIYF; CDR3nt: TGTGCCAGCGGACAGCTGACCTCTGGAAACACCATATATTTT
d_gene: TRBD1; j_gene: TRBJ2-7; abundance: .; v_gene: TRBV5-1; CDR3aa: CASSLGTGGYEQYF; CDR3nt: TGCGCCAGCAGCCTCGGGACAGGGGGTTACGAGCAGTACTTC
d_gene: .; j_gene: TRBJ2-7; abundance: .; v_gene: TRBV29-1; CDR3aa: CSVEGGYEQYF; CDR3nt: TGCAGCGTTGAGGGGGGCTACGAGCAGTACTTC
d_gene: .; j_gene: TRBJ2-7; abundance: once; v_gene: TRBV5-6; CDR3aa: CASSSWRGQDTYEQYF; CDR3nt: TGTGCCAGCAGTTCGTGGCGGGGGCAGGACACCTACGAGCAGTACTTC
d_gene: .; j_gene: TRBJ1-5; abundance: .; v_gene: TRBV21-1; CDR3aa: CASSTPPQHF; CDR3nt: TGTGCCAGCAGCACCCCCCCCCAGCATTTT
d_gene: TRBD2; j_gene: TRBJ2-5; abundance: .; v_gene: TRBV2; CDR3aa: CASPTREGQETQYF; CDR3nt: TGTGCCAGCCCTACCAGGGAGGGGCAAGAGACCCAGTACTTC
d_gene: .; j_gene: TRBJ1-1; abundance: .; v_gene: TRBV4-1; CDR3aa: CASSHNRVPNTEAFF; CDR3nt: TGCGCCAGCAGCCATAATAGGGTACCGAACACTGAAGCTTTCTTT
d_gene: .; j_gene: TRBJ1-3; abundance: .; v_gene: TRBV7-9; CDR3aa: CASSSLQGGKGGNTIYF; CDR3nt: TGTGCCAGCAGCTCTCTCCAAGGAGGGAAAGGAGGAAACACCATATATTTT
d_gene: TRBD2; j_gene: TRBJ2-3; abundance: .; v_gene: TRBV27; CDR3aa: CASSLWAAGGLDTQYF; CDR3nt: TGTGCCAGCAGTTTATGGGCAGCGGGAGGGTTAGATACGCAGTATTTT
d_gene: TRBD2; j_gene: TRBJ2-7; abundance: once; v_gene: TRBV27; CDR3aa: CASSSSISGRSSYEQYF; CDR3nt: TGTGCCAGCAGTTCATCGATCAGCGGGAGGAGCTCCTACGAGCAGTACTTC
d_gene: .; j_gene: TRBJ2-1; abundance: .; v_gene: TRBV4-1; CDR3aa: CASSQGTKGPEQFF; CDR3nt: TGCGCCAGCAGCCAAGGAACGAAAGGGCCTGAGCAGTTCTTC
d_gene: TRBD1; j_gene: TRBJ1-1; abundance: .; v_gene: TRBV27; CDR3aa: CASSIYAGGPGPHTEAFF; CDR3nt: TGTGCCAGCAGTATCTACGCAGGGGGCCCTGGCCCACACACTGAAGCTTTCTTT
d_gene: .; j_gene: TRBJ1-3; abundance: .; v_gene: TRBV11-2; CDR3aa: CASSRDGHSGNTIYF; CDR3nt: TGTGCCAGCAGCAGGGACGGCCACTCTGGAAACACCATATATTTT
d_gene: TRBD2; j_gene: TRBJ2-1; abundance: .; v_gene: TRBV11-2; CDR3aa: CASSLIAGVNEQFF; CDR3nt: TGTGCCAGCAGCCTTATAGCGGGGGTCAATGAGCAGTTCTTC
d_gene: .; j_gene: TRBJ1-6; abundance: .; v_gene: TRBV5-4; CDR3aa: CASSFGPGSSPLHF; CDR3nt: TGTGCCAGCAGCTTTGGACCCGGGAGTTCACCCCTCCACTTT
d_gene: .; j_gene: TRBJ1-5; abundance: .; v_gene: TRBV30; CDR3aa: CAWSVLGGGNQPQHF; CDR3nt: TGTGCCTGGAGTGTACTGGGGGGGGGCAATCAGCCCCAGCATTTT
d_gene: .; j_gene: TRBJ1-6; abundance: .; v_gene: TRBV4-3; CDR3aa: CASSQDRKSSYNSPLHF; CDR3nt: TGCGCCAGCAGCCAAGATAGGAAGAGCTCCTATAATTCACCCCTCCACTTT
d_gene: .; j_gene: TRBJ2-1; abundance: .; v_gene: TRBV6-1; CDR3aa: CASNPEESSYNEQFF; CDR3nt: TGTGCCAGCAATCCAGAGGAGAGCTCCTACAATGAGCAGTTCTTC
d_gene: .; j_gene: TRBJ2-7; abundance: .; v_gene: TRBV2; CDR3aa: CASSEADIPYEQYF; CDR3nt: TGTGCCAGCAGTGAAGCGGACATTCCCTACGAGCAGTACTTC
d_gene: .; j_gene: TRBJ1-5; abundance: .; v_gene: TRBV2; CDR3aa: CASRAGRQNQPQHF; CDR3nt: TGTGCCAGCCGCGCCGGGAGGCAAAATCAGCCCCAGCATTTT
d_gene: .; j_gene: TRBJ1-1; abundance: .; v_gene: TRBV27; CDR3aa: CASSLRGDTEAFF; CDR3nt: TGTGCCAGCAGTTTACGGGGGGACACTGAAGCTTTCTTT
d_gene: .; j_gene: TRBJ2-3; abundance: .; v_gene: TRBV29-1; CDR3aa: CSVEGGWLDTQYF; CDR3nt: TGCAGCGTTGAAGGGGGATGGTTAGATACGCAGTATTTT
d_gene: .; j_gene: TRBJ2-1; abundance: .; v_gene: TRBV19; CDR3aa: CASSFGVLNNEQFF; CDR3nt: TGTGCCAGTAGTTTCGGGGTTTTAAACAATGAGCAGTTCTTC
d_gene: .; j_gene: TRBJ2-7; abundance: .; v_gene: TRBV6-5; CDR3aa: CASDQRGHEQYF; CDR3nt: TGTGCCAGCGACCAGAGGGGTCACGAGCAGTACTTC
d_gene: TRBD1; j_gene: TRBJ1-2; abundance: .; v_gene: TRBV6-6; CDR3aa: CASSSDRESYGYTF; CDR3nt: TGTGCCAGCAGTTCGGACAGGGAGAGCTATGGCTACACCTTC
d_gene: .; j_gene: TRBJ1-1; abundance: .; v_gene: TRBV7-8; CDR3aa: CASSQTMMNTEAFF; CDR3nt: TGTGCCAGCAGCCAGACAATGATGAACACTGAAGCTTTCTTT